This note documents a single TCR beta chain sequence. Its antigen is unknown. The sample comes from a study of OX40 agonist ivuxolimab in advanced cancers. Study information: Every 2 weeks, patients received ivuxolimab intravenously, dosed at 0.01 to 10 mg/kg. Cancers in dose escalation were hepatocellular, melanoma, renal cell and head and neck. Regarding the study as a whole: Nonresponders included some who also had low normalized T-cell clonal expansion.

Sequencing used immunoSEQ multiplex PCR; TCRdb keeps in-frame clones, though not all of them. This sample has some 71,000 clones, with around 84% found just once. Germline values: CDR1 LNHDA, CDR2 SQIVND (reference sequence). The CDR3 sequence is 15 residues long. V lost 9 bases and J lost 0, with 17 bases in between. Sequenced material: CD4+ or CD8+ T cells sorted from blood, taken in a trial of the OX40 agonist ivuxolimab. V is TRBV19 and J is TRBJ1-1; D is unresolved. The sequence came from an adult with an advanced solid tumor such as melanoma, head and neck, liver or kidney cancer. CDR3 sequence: CASKEDAPMNTEAFF. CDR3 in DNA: TGTGCCAGCAAAGAAGACGCGCCGATGAACACTGAAGCTTTCTTT.